The 26 T cell receptor beta chains below come from one sample, sequenced in a study of CD8+ T cells in alopecia areata. This sample's treatment: oral pan-JAK inhibitor, 5-10 mg twice daily. TCR sequencing used cDNA made by reverse transcription of extracted RNA. Using immunoSEQ multiplex PCR, the repertoire was profiled, and TCRdb retains in-frame clones only, with some absent. This sample has more than 150,000 clones, with more than 55% found just once. Sequencing used CD4+ T cells sorted from blood, obtained at week 4, from a patient treated with tofacitinib. The source of these receptors is a human donor with alopecia areata.

This clone was seen only a few times. The rearrangement links TRBV7-9 to TRBJ1-2, with D perhaps matching TRBD1 (6 bases). The germline V gene encodes CDR1 SEHNR and CDR2 FQNEAQ (reference sequence). Trimming pared 5 bases from V and 14 bases from J, leaving 15 bases between. This CDR3 comprises 11 residues. CDR3 coding DNA: TGTGCCAGCAGCCCGAGGACAGTCAGGACCTTC. This encodes CASSPRTVRTF.

The V call is TRBV4-1, the J call TRBJ2-3, with 7 positions matching TRBD1. V lost 4 bases to trimming and J lost 4 bases; unmatched junction nucleotides: 11. Germline V gene data show CDR1 as MGHRA and CDR2 as YSYEKL. CDR3 size: 16 residues. CDR3 amino acids: CASSLMSTGTADTQYF. CDR3 sequence (DNA): TGCGCCAGCAGCCTAATGTCGACAGGGACCGCAGATACGCAGTATTTT.

The V gene is TRBV5-1, the J gene TRBJ2-2; TRBD2 is a possible D gene (6 bases). V lost 0 bases and J lost 1, with 13 bases in between. The CDR3 has 17 amino acids. Germline assignment: CDR1 SGHRS and CDR2 YFSETQ. As DNA, the CDR3 is TGCGCCAGCAGCTTGGCGGTCGCGGGATTGAACACCGGGGAGCTGTTTTTT. It codes for CASSLAVAGLNTGELFF.

The chain links TRBV4-2 to TRBJ2-5; D may be TRBD1 or TRBD2 (5 bases each). This CDR3 has 13 amino acids. Germline lookup yields CDR1 LGHNA and CDR2 YNFKEQ. V lost 4 bases and J 7 bases, leaving 13 bases between the germline ends. CDR3 coding DNA: TGTGCCAGCAGCCCGGGACGCTGGGGGACCCAGTACTTC. Translated: CASSPGRWGTQYF.

This clone was seen a handful of times. V gene TRBV6-5 combines with J gene TRBJ2-7; D gene ambiguous. The V end lost 0 bases, the J end lost 1 base, and 13 bases lay between the germline ends. CDR1 is MNHEY and CDR2 is SVGAGI in the germline V gene. CDR3 length: 16 residues. The CDR3 loop is CASSYSGLAGSYEQYF. DNA of the CDR3: TGTGCCAGCAGTTACTCGGGTCTGGCAGGATCCTACGAGCAGTACTTC.

This clone showed up just once. V usage is TRBV6-1 and J usage is TRBJ1-2; 7 bases are a match to TRBD1. V shed 6 bases and J 3 bases; nucleotides not matched to a gene: 7. Germline values: CDR1 MNHNS, CDR2 SASEGT. This CDR3 is built from 14 residues. The CDR3 DNA reads as TGTGCCAGCAGACACATAACAGGGGACTATGGCTACACCTTC. This sequence encodes CASRHITGDYGYTF.

This clone was counted between two and nine times. The V call is TRBV29-1, the J call TRBJ2-7; 8 bases match TRBD2. Per germline, CDR1 SQVTM and CDR2 ANQGSEA. Unmatched junction bases numbered 3, after V lost 2 bases and J lost 3 bases. The CDR3 spans 13 residues. CDR3 sequence (DNA): TGCAGCGTTGAACCGGGGGGGCTCTACGAGCAGTACTTC. Encoded protein: CSVEPGGLYEQYF.

The chain's CDR3 is CASSADRSSRETQYF. CDR3 nucleotide sequence: TGTGCCAGCAGCGCCGACAGGAGTAGTAGGGAGACCCAGTACTTC. The J gene is TRBJ2-5, the V gene TRBV7-2; TRBD1 is a possible D gene (6 bases). V lost 5 bases and J 5 bases, leaving 18 bases between the germline ends. Germline CDR1 and CDR2: SGHTA and FQGNSA. CDR3 length: 15 amino acids.

This clone was detected a few times. This sequence joins TRBV27 and TRBJ1-2; 7 bases line up with TRBD1. Germline-derived CDR1 and CDR2 are MNHEY and SMNVEV (reference sequence). CDR3 size: 13 residues. V trimming: 10 bases; J trimming: 8 bases; junction bases outside the gene matches: 13. CDR3 protein: CATYQQGRNGYTF. The CDR3 nucleotides are TGTGCCACCTACCAACAGGGGAGGAACGGCTACACCTTC.

This rearrangement joins TRBV30 to TRBJ1-6; tentative D call: TRBD1 (6 bases). CDR1 GTSNPN and CDR2 SVGIG come from the germline V gene (reference sequence). The CDR3 covers 13 residues. V lost 5 bases to trimming and J lost 3 bases, with 8 bases between them. CDR3 bases: TGTGCCTGGGGACAGTACTATAATTCACCCCTCCACTTT. Translation gives CAWGQYYNSPLHF.

This clone was observed a few times. The chain combines TRBV4-2 with TRBJ2-2; 7 bases are shared with TRBD1. Germline trimming cut 5 bases from V and 3 bases from J; bases unmatched to any gene: 6. Germline loops: CDR1 LGHNA, CDR2 YNFKEQ. This CDR3 comprises 15 residues. The CDR3 region is CASSKGGFDTGELFF. CDR3 bases: TGTGCCAGCAGCAAAGGGGGCTTTGACACCGGGGAGCTGTTTTTT.

This chain uses TRBV20-1 with TRBJ1-2; D gene uncertain. Germline CDR1 DFQATT, CDR2 SNEGSKA (reference sequence). The V and J ends lost 0 bases and 1 base respectively, with 0 bases between them. The CDR3 has 11 amino acids. The CDR3 DNA follows: TGCAGTGCTAGAGATAACTATGGCTACACCTTC. Protein product: CSARDNYGYTF.

The gene calls are TRBV2 and TRBJ2-3; D might be TRBD2 (5 bases). The CDR3 sequence is 12 residues long. Per the germline V gene, CDR1 is SNHLY and CDR2 is FYNNEI. Trimming removed 3 bases from V and 9 bases from J, with 10 bases in between. In DNA form, the CDR3 reads TGTGCCAGCAGTGACCACCGGGGAACGCAGTATTTT. It is translated as CASSDHRGTQYF.

Worth noting for this clone: Other DNA sequences in the same sample also yield this CDR3. The rearrangement uses TRBV5-1 and TRBJ2-6, with D hard to call. Germline V gives CDR1 SGHRS, CDR2 YFSETQ. The CDR3 contains 13 residues. The V end lost 1 base, the J end lost 1 base, and 0 bases lay between the germline ends. The CDR3 coding sequence is TGCGCCAGCAGCTTGTCTGGGGCCAACGTCCTGACTTTC. It yields the protein CASSLSGANVLTF.

This clone has more than one count but fewer than ten. The chain uses TRBV25-1 and TRBJ2-7, with TRBD2 matching 7 bases. CDR3 length: 15 residues. V lost 3 bases, J lost 9 bases, and 14 bases stayed unmatched. Germline V lookup: CDR1 MGHDK, CDR2 SYGVNS. The CDR3: CASSDARRTRERQYF. The CDR3 DNA sequence: TGTGCCAGCAGTGACGCACGACGGACTAGGGAAAGGCAGTACTTC.

The chain uses TRBV10-3 and TRBJ1-5, with D unclear. Germline V gene sequence: CDR1 ENHRY, CDR2 SYGVKD. This CDR3 spans 13 amino acids. Trimming removed 3 bases at V and 5 bases at J, with 8 bases between. The CDR3 DNA is TGTGCCATCAGTGAAACGGAAGATCAGCCCCAGCATTTT. As protein: CAISETEDQPQHF.

The chain combines TRBV30 with TRBJ1-2, with D unresolved. The CDR3 length is 15 residues. V was shortened by 0 bases and J by 3 bases, with 14 bases between the two germline ends. The V gene's germline CDR1 is GTSNPN and CDR2 SVGIG (reference sequence). The chain's CDR3 is CAWSVPLGVDYGYTF. In nucleotides, the CDR3 is TGTGCCTGGAGTGTACCTTTGGGTGTGGACTATGGCTACACCTTC. Full variable domain (missing parts from reference TRBV30 and TRBJ1-2): SQTIHQWPATLVQPVGSPLSLECTVEGTSNPNLYWYRQAAGRGLQLLFYSVGIGQISSEVPQNLSASRPQDRQFILSSKKLLLSDSGFYLCAWSVPLGVDYGYTFGSGTRLTVV.

The chain couples TRBV7-9 to TRBJ2-5; either TRBD1 or TRBD2 may supply D (5 bases each). Germline V gives CDR1 SEHNR, CDR2 FQNEAQ (reference sequence). The CDR3 has 11 amino acids. V was shortened by 8 bases and J by 2 bases, with 6 bases between the two germline ends. The CDR3 nucleotides are TGTGCCAGCGGGGGTCAAGAGACCCAGTACTTC. Protein product: CASGGQETQYF. The complete variable domain, with remaining parts taken from reference TRBV7-9 and TRBJ2-5, reads DTGVSQNPRHKITKRGQNVTFRCDPISEHNRLYWYRQTLGQGPEFLTYFQNEAQLEKSRLLSDRFSAERPKGSFSTLEIQRTEQGDSAMYLCASGGQETQYFGPGTRLLVL.

The genes are TRBV9 and TRBJ2-7; possible D gene TRBD1, 5 bases. V gave up 0 bases and J gave up 0 bases, with 10 bases separating them. The V gene's germline CDR1 is SGDLS and CDR2 YYNGEE. The length of the CDR3 is 15 residues. CDR3 DNA: TGTGCCAGCAGCGTAGACAGTGGGGCCTCCTACGAGCAGTACTTC. Translation: CASSVDSGASYEQYF.

The chain joins TRBV29-1 to TRBJ2-1; 7 nucleotides line up with TRBD1. Germline-derived CDR1 and CDR2 are SQVTM and ANQGSEA. This CDR3 spans 14 amino acids. The J segment lost 8 bases and the V segment lost 5 bases, leaving 12 bases of the junction unmatched. The DNA for the CDR3 is TGCAGCGTTAGGGTTCCGGGACAGAGGGATGAGCAGTTCTTC. Translating it yields CSVRVPGQRDEQFF.

This clone was observed once. J is TRBJ2-5 and V is TRBV30; no clear D. V was clipped by 0 bases and J by 7 bases, with 9 bases between them. The CDR3 is 12 amino acids. From germline, CDR1 is GTSNPN and CDR2 SVGIG (reference sequence). The CDR3: CAWSVAPGTQYF. The CDR3 nucleotides are TGTGCCTGGAGTGTAGCTCCGGGGACCCAGTACTTC. Filled out from reference TRBV30 and TRBJ2-5, the complete variable domain reads SQTIHQWPATLVQPVGSPLSLECTVEGTSNPNLYWYRQAAGRGLQLLFYSVGIGQISSEVPQNLSASRPQDRQFILSSKKLLLSDSGFYLCAWSVAPGTQYFGPGTRLLVL.

This chain's CDR3 is CASSRQPGSWGYEQYF. The CDR3 DNA is TGTGCCAGCAGCCGCCAACCGGGAAGTTGGGGCTACGAGCAGTACTTC. The chain employs TRBV13 and TRBJ2-7; a possible D gene is TRBD2 (5 bases). The germline V gene has CDR1 PRHDT and CDR2 FYEKMQ (reference sequence). The ends were cut back, 5 bases at V and 3 bases at J, with 20 bases in the middle. This CDR3 spans 16 amino acids.

Here the CDR3 reads CSVEQVSYGYTF. For the CDR3, the DNA is TGCAGCGTTGAACAAGTTTCCTATGGCTACACCTTC. The chain uses TRBV29-1 and TRBJ1-2; D unresolved. The V end was cut by 2 bases, the J end by 4 bases, with 8 bases between. The CDR3 totals 12 residues. The germline V gene has CDR1 SQVTM and CDR2 ANQGSEA.

There are a few counts of this clone. The chain uses TRBV6-5 and TRBJ1-4; TRBD1 matches at 8 bases. This CDR3 has 14 amino acids. Losses at the gene ends were 5 bases for V and 6 bases for J; bases not matched to a gene: 5. Germline CDR1 reads MNHEY; CDR2 reads SVGAGI. The CDR3 sequence: CASSRTGPYEKLFF. DNA for the CDR3: TGTGCCAGCAGTCGGACAGGGCCCTATGAAAAACTGTTTTTT.

The V call is TRBV6-5, the J call TRBJ1-6; no definite D call. This CDR3 comprises 14 residues. Trimming left V 0 bases short and J 7 bases short, with 7 bases between. Per the germline V gene, CDR1 is MNHEY and CDR2 is SVGAGI. The CDR3 nucleotides are TGTGCCAGCAGTTACTCGTTCGGGAATTCACCCCTCCACTTT. As protein: CASSYSFGNSPLHF.

This clone appeared a few times. The V call is TRBV10-3, the J call TRBJ2-7, with a weak D call TRBD1 (5 bases). The length of the CDR3 is 15 residues. The germline V and J ends were trimmed by 3 bases and 0 bases, with 12 bases remaining between them. From germline, CDR1 is ENHRY and CDR2 SYGVKD. The DNA for the CDR3 is TGTGCCATCAGTGAAACCCTACAGGACTCCTACGAGCAGTACTTC. The encoded protein is CAISETLQDSYEQYF.